This T cell receptor (beta chain) is from a study of T cell changes during pregnancy in multiple sclerosis. V shed 4 bases and J 3 bases; nucleotides not matched to a gene: 13. CDR1 is WNHNN and CDR2 is SYGVQD in the germline V gene (reference sequence). The CDR3 has 17 residues. Libraries were prepared by immunoSEQ multiplex PCR; TCRdb keeps only in-frame clonotypes and omits some of them. Of 70,000 to 95,000 clones listed, just under 95% are singletons. The sequenced sample was peripheral blood, obtained in the first trimester of pregnancy. The chain uses TRBV10-1 and TRBJ1-1, with 8 bases aligning to TRBD1. The source of this sequence is a female donor with multiple sclerosis, enrolled in a pregnancy study. The CDR3 sequence is CASSGPPGGGEDTEAFF. DNA of the CDR3: TGCGCCAGCAGTGGGCCCCCAGGGGGCGGGGAGGACACTGAAGCTTTCTTT.